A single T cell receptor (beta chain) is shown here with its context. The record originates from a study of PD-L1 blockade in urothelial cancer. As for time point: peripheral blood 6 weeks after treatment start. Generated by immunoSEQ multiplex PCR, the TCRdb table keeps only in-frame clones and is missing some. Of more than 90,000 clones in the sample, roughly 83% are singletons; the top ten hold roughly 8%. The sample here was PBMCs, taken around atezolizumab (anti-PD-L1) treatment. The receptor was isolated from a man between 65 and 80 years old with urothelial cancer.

CDR3 loop: CASSLHSKHQFF. CDR3 DNA: TGTGCCAGCAGCCTTCACTCCAAGCACCAGTTCTTC. The genes are TRBV2 and TRBJ2-1; D unclear. Trimming removed 6 bases at V and 13 bases at J, with 16 bases between. The CDR3 runs 12 residues. Germline CDR1 and CDR2: SNHLY and FYNNEI.